This T cell receptor beta chain came from a study of blood T cell repertoires in COVID-19. Overall study context: PBMCs, B-cell-depleted T cells, or T cells were the source of the cDNA or gDNA that made up the material.

This clone came up once. What the recovered Cohort 3 donors had was two negative PCRs, clearance, or symptom resolution. Sequenced by immunoSEQ multiplex PCR; TCRdb stores in-frame clones only, minus some. The sample has some 460,000 clones, roughly nine tenths seen once. This CDR3 is built from 14 residues. Germline V lookup: CDR1 LNHDA, CDR2 SQIVND (reference sequence). V shed 0 bases, J shed 14 bases, and the junction held 9 bases outside the gene matches. Sequenced sample: PBMCs or T cells enriched from blood (not recorded which). V usage is TRBV19 and J usage is TRBJ1-5; 8 bases map to TRBD1. The sequence was obtained from a woman under 30 who had recovered from COVID-19. The CDR3 DNA reads TGTGCCAGTAGTATAGATGGACAGGGCCATAGGAAGCATTTT. Translation gives CASSIDGQGHRKHF.